The rows below give T cell receptor beta chains drawn from one sample of a study of CD8 T cells in ankylosing spondylitis. TCRdb redid the calling of the 5' RACE reads with MiXCR, one entry per CDR3 protein. The table records over 130,000 distinct CDR3 sequences, approximately 48% of them present only once. Sequencing used synovial fluid, either unsorted or a sorted T cell fraction (not recorded which). These receptors were taken from a male donor with ankylosing spondylitis. Both conserved end residues are part of each CDR3. D genes are given only for firm matches. Rows may omit the clone size; those that give it use once, few, many or a size class.

J,V,size,D,DNA,CDR3
TRBJ1-3,TRBV2,NA,NA,TGTGCCAGCAGTGAAATGAAGTGGCAGGGGTCTGGAAACACCATATATTTT,CASSEMKWQGSGNTIYF
TRBJ2-1,TRBV4-1,NA,TRBD2,TGCGCCAGCAGCCAGCTAAGTACGGGGGGGCAAGATGAGCAGTTCTTC,CASSQLSTGGQDEQFF
TRBJ2-5,TRBV3-1,many,TRBD1,TGTGCCAGCAGCCCAGGACAGGGAGACCAAGAGACCCAGTACTTC,CASSPGQGDQETQYF
TRBJ2-7,TRBV6-5,NA,NA,TGTGCCAGCAGTTACGGAGGACCCATCTACGAGCAGTACTTC,CASSYGGPIYEQYF
TRBJ1-1,TRBV7-9,NA,NA,TGTGCCAGCAGAACGAATGGGGTCCGGACTGAAGCTTTCTTT,CASRTNGVRTEAFF
TRBJ2-7,TRBV20-1,once,TRBD1,TGCAGTGCAGAAGGACAGGGATATGCCTACGAGCAGTACTTC,CSAEGQGYAYEQYF
TRBJ2-7,TRBV10-3,NA,NA,TGTGCCACCAAAACCGCGACGGGAGTGAACGAGCAGTACTTC,CATKTATGVNEQYF
TRBJ2-5,TRBV4-1,NA,TRBD2,TGCGCCAGCAGCCAAGTGAGCGGGGGGTCGGAGACCCAGTACTTC,CASSQVSGGSETQYF
TRBJ2-3,TRBV7-9,few,TRBD2,TGTGCCAGCAGCTCTCTGACTAGCGGGGGCACAGATACGCAGTATTTT,CASSSLTSGGTDTQYF
TRBJ2-5,TRBV4-3,NA,NA,TGCGCCAGCAGCCAACTCCTCGGCAGGCAAGAGACCCAGTACTTC,CASSQLLGRQETQYF
TRBJ2-3,TRBV4-1,NA,TRBD1,TGCGCCAGCAGCCTCTTGGACAGGGGGGAAGATACGCAGTATTTT,CASSLLDRGEDTQYF
TRBJ1-2,TRBV30,NA,TRBD1,TGTGCCACCGGACAGGGAGCTAACTATGGCTACACCTTC,CATGQGANYGYTF
TRBJ2-1,TRBV7-9,NA,NA,TGTGCCAGCAGCTTAGCGAGCAGGACGCAGCAGTTCTTC,CASSLASRTQQFF
TRBJ2-1,TRBV6-2/TRBV6-3,NA,NA,TGTGCCAGCAGTTACTCGGAACAGGTTTCCTACAATGAGCAGTTCTTC,CASSYSEQVSYNEQFF
TRBJ2-1,TRBV4-1,NA,NA,TGCGCCAGCAGCCTAGATTGGGGCGACCTCTCCTACAATGAGCAGTTCTTC,CASSLDWGDLSYNEQFF
TRBJ1-6,TRBV12-3/TRBV12-4,NA,NA,TGTGCCAGCAGTTTACGGAGAAATTCACCCCTCCACTTT,CASSLRRNSPLHF
TRBJ1-2,TRBV9,NA,NA,TGTGCCAGCAGCTCCCCCGCTCGAGGGTATAACTATGGCTACACCTTC,CASSSPARGYNYGYTF
TRBJ1-4,TRBV6-5,few,TRBD1,TGTGCCAGCAGCTATATTCCCAGGGGGAATAAACTGTTTTTT,CASSYIPRGNKLFF
TRBJ1-6,TRBV6-1,NA,NA,TGTGCCAGCAGTCGCGTACAGCTAAATAATTCACCCCTCCACTTT,CASSRVQLNNSPLHF
TRBJ2-1,TRBV7-9,NA,NA,TGTGCCAGCCGGGACTCCCTCGAGGGTGAGCAGTTCTTC,CASRDSLEGEQFF
TRBJ2-1,TRBV19,few,NA,TGTGCCAGTAGACCCCCGTATGGGCTCAATGAGCAGTTCTTC,CASRPPYGLNEQFF
TRBJ2-1,TRBV18,NA,TRBD2,TGTGCCAGCTCACCACGGGGGTTCGGGGGGATCAATGAGCAGTTCTTC,CASSPRGFGGINEQFF
TRBJ1-1,TRBV7-9,NA,TRBD1,TGTGCCAGCAGCCGCAGACAGGGGCGCCCTGAAGCTTTCTTT,CASSRRQGRPEAFF
TRBJ2-7,TRBV28,once,TRBD1,TGTGCCAGCAGTCAAGGGACAGTTTTTCCCTACGAGCAGTACTTC,CASSQGTVFPYEQYF
TRBJ1-5,TRBV7-2,many,NA,TGTGCCAGCAGCTTAGTAGTGGGCGAGGGCAATCAGCCCCAGCATTTT,CASSLVVGEGNQPQHF
TRBJ1-2,TRBV5-5,NA,NA,TGTGCCAGCAGCTTGTGTCCAGGGTGCAGCCCTAACTATGGCTACACCTTC,CASSLCPGCSPNYGYTF
TRBJ1-4,TRBV29-1,few,TRBD1,TGCAGCGTTGGAGACAGGGCGGAAAAACTGTTTTTT,CSVGDRAEKLFF
TRBJ1-5,TRBV20-1,NA,TRBD1,TGCAGTGCGAACAGACACAGGGGTAGCAATCAGCCCCAGCATTTT,CSANRHRGSNQPQHF
TRBJ2-7,TRBV4-2,NA,NA,TGTGCCAGCAGCCAAGATGGGGGGACCGGGTCCTACGAGCAGTACTTC,CASSQDGGTGSYEQYF
TRBJ2-7,TRBV4-1,NA,TRBD1,TGCGCCAGCAGCCAAGACGGGACAGACGCCTACGAGCAGTACTTC,CASSQDGTDAYEQYF
TRBJ1-6,TRBV25-1,few,NA,TGTGCCAGCAGTGGCCCCGGGAGGAGCGAGAATTCACCCCTCCACTTT,CASSGPGRSENSPLHF
TRBJ2-3,TRBV7-6,NA,TRBD1,TGTGCCAGCAGCAGACGAATGACAGGGTGGGGCACAGATACGCAGTATTTT,CASSRRMTGWGTDTQYF
TRBJ2-2,TRBV5-5,NA,TRBD2,TGTGCCAGCAGCGCCAGGACTAGCGGCACCGGGGAGCTGTTTTTT,CASSARTSGTGELFF
TRBJ2-3,TRBV28,NA,NA,TGTGCCAGCAGTGATCGCGGGGTCACAGATACGCAGTATTTT,CASSDRGVTDTQYF
TRBJ2-7,TRBV7-2,once,NA,TGTGCCAGCAGCTTGGCCTTATTTACCTACGAGCAGTACTTC,CASSLALFTYEQYF
TRBJ2-7,TRBV5-5,NA,TRBD1,TGTGCCAGCAGCTTGGCTCCGGGACAGGGGGAGGACGAGCAGTACTTC,CASSLAPGQGEDEQYF
TRBJ2-3,TRBV7-9,NA,NA,TGTGCCAGCAGCTTTGGTCAGACTAGCACAGATACGCAGTATTTT,CASSFGQTSTDTQYF
TRBJ2-6,TRBV12-1,NA,NA,TGTGCCAGCAGCGTAGGAGATCCGGGGGTACGGGACAGGGGGCTGTATGGGGCCAACGTCCTGACTTTC,CASSVGDPGVRDRGLYGANVLTF
TRBJ2-3,TRBV20-1,many,TRBD2,TGCAGTGCCACCGGGACTAACACAGATACGCAGTATTTT,CSATGTNTDTQYF
TRBJ2-1,TRBV5-1,NA,TRBD2,TGCGCCAGCAGCCTCTATGTACTAGCGGCTTCCTACAATGAGCAGTTCTTC,CASSLYVLAASYNEQFF
TRBJ1-1,TRBV6-5,NA,NA,TGTGCCAGCAGTTACCTTTGGACAGCGAACACTGAAGCTTTCTTT,CASSYLWTANTEAFF
TRBJ2-1,TRBV19,NA,NA,TGTGCCAGTAGTATATTAATGGGGGCACCCTACAATGAGCAGTTCTTC,CASSILMGAPYNEQFF
TRBJ2-2,TRBV25-1,once,NA,TGTGCCAGCAGTTCAGGGGTACAACCCGGGGAGCTGTTTTTT,CASSSGVQPGELFF
TRBJ1-2,TRBV18,NA,TRBD1,TGTGCCAGCTCACTAGATTCAGGGGGCATACGGTATGGCTACACCTTC,CASSLDSGGIRYGYTF
TRBJ2-5,TRBV7-9,few,NA,TGTGCCAGCAGCTTAGGGGACACTCAAGAGACCCAGTACTTC,CASSLGDTQETQYF
TRBJ2-1,TRBV12-3/TRBV12-4,NA,NA,TGTGCCAGCACCCCGACGGACTTCAATGAGCAGTTCTTC,CASTPTDFNEQFF
TRBJ2-1,TRBV19,few,TRBD1,TGTGCCAGTAGTATAGGGGGACAGTCACACAATGAGCAGTTCTTC,CASSIGGQSHNEQFF
TRBJ1-4,TRBV4-3,NA,NA,TGCGCCAGCAGCCAAGATACGGGGGGAGCAACTAATGAAAAACTGTTTTTT,CASSQDTGGATNEKLFF
TRBJ2-7,TRBV7-9,NA,NA,TGTGCCAGCAGGCCGGGCGGCGGGTACTACGAGCAGTACTTC,CASRPGGGYYEQYF
TRBJ1-1,TRBV28,NA,NA,TGTGCCAGCAGTTTACCCCTGGATGGGAGAGAAGATAACACTGAAGCTTTCTTT,CASSLPLDGREDNTEAFF
TRBJ1-1,TRBV13,NA,NA,TGTGCCAGCAGCCCGGTCCCGCGTTGGGGCGCTGAAGCTTTCTTT,CASSPVPRWGAEAFF
TRBJ1-1,TRBV7-9,few,NA,TGTGCCAGCAGCTCCGGGGGGTGCCCTGAAGCTTTCTTT,CASSSGGCPEAFF